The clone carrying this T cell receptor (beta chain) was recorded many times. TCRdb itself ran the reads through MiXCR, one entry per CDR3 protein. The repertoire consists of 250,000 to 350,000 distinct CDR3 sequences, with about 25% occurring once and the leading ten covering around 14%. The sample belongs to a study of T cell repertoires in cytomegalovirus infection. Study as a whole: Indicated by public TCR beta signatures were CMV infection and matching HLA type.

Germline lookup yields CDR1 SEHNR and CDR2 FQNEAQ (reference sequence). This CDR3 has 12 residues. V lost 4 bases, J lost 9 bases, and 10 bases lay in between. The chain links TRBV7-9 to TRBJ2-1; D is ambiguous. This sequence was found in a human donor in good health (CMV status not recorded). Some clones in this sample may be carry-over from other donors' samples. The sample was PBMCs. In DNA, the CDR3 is TGTGCCAGCAGCTCCACCCTCGTTGAGCAGTTCTTC. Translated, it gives CASSSTLVEQFF.